This is a list of T cell receptor beta chains from one sample in a study of T cell responses to AZD1222 COVID-19 vaccine. Produced via immunoSEQ multiplex PCR; TCRdb's table is partial and in-frame only. The sample shows 100,000 to 150,000 clones, roughly 88% of them seen only once. Sequences were derived from peripheral blood, sampled on day 0 of AZD1222 vaccination. Receptors originate from an adult in good health. Both conserved end residues are part of each CDR3. Each record gives: clone size, V gene, D gene, J gene, CDR3 DNA, CDR3 protein. The D gene is left open where the match is weak. A clone size is listed for some rows: how often the clone was seen (once, few, many), or a class if it is expanded.

-,TRBV19,-,TRBJ1-3,TGTGCCAGTAGTTACAGCTCTGGAAACACCATATATTTT,CASSYSSGNTIYF
once,TRBV2,-,TRBJ1-1,TGTGCCAGCAGTCTGAAAGGGCTCAAGAACACTGAAGCTTTCTTT,CASSLKGLKNTEAFF
once,TRBV6-5,-,TRBJ2-7,TGTGCCAGCGAGTCCCTGGGCCCCTACGAGCAGTACTTC,CASESLGPYEQYF
-,TRBV5-1,TRBD1,TRBJ1-2,TGCGCCAGCAGCTTAGGTCAAACAGGGGGTCTTGGCTACACCTTC,CASSLGQTGGLGYTF
once,TRBV2,-,TRBJ1-4,TGTGCCAGCAGTGTTTCTCGACAGAGGGGTGAAAAACTGTTTTTT,CASSVSRQRGEKLFF
once,TRBV27,-,TRBJ1-1,TGTGCCAGCAGTTTATCGAGACAGGTGAACACTGAAGCTTTCTTT,CASSLSRQVNTEAFF
-,TRBV20-1,TRBD2,TRBJ2-7,TGCAGTGCTAGTCCCGAAACGGGACTAGTTGGGGACGAGCAGTACTTC,CSASPETGLVGDEQYF
-,TRBV11-2,-,TRBJ2-2,TGTGCCAGCAGCCCCCCCTTAAGACTCGACACCGGGGAGCTGTTTTTT,CASSPPLRLDTGELFF
-,TRBV9,TRBD2,TRBJ2-1,TGTGCCAGCAGCTACACGACTAGCGGGGGATCCTACAATGAGCAGTTCTTC,CASSYTTSGGSYNEQFF
-,TRBV6-6,-,TRBJ2-1,TGTGCCAGCAGTACAGGGTATATTGGGCAGTTCTTC,CASSTGYIGQFF
few,TRBV5-1,-,TRBJ1-2,TGCGCCAGCAGCTTGACCGGACAGTGGGATGGCTACACCTTC,CASSLTGQWDGYTF
-,TRBV7-8,-,TRBJ2-2,TGTGCCAGCAGCTTATCAGGGATCTCCACCGGGGAGCTGTTTTTT,CASSLSGISTGELFF
-,TRBV14,-,TRBJ2-7,TGTGCCAGCAGCCAAGATCCGTACGGGGCCTACGAGCAGTACTTC,CASSQDPYGAYEQYF
-,TRBV7-9,-,TRBJ1-3,TGTGCCAGCAGCTTAGCGCAAAGCTACTCTGGAAACACCATATATTTT,CASSLAQSYSGNTIYF
-,TRBV9,TRBD2,TRBJ2-7,TGTGCCAGCAGCCCTCGCGCCGGGACTAGCGGCTACGAGCAGTACTTC,CASSPRAGTSGYEQYF
-,TRBV2,-,TRBJ2-7,TGTGCCAGCAGTCAGGGGCGGGCCTACGAGCAGTACTTC,CASSQGRAYEQYF
-,TRBV5-1,-,TRBJ2-6,TGCGCCAGCAGCTTGAGTGCGACTGGGGCCAACGTCCTGACTTTC,CASSLSATGANVLTF
once,TRBV5-1,-,TRBJ2-3,TGCGCCAGCAGCTTGGGGGCAGGGGTGGCAGATACGCAGTATTTT,CASSLGAGVADTQYF
-,TRBV7-2,-,TRBJ2-1,TGTGCCAGCAGCTACACCCGGGGCTCCTACAATGAGCAGTTCTTC,CASSYTRGSYNEQFF
-,TRBV6-5,-,TRBJ1-2,TGTGCCAGCAGTAGGGGGACTAGGGGTCATGGCTACACCTTC,CASSRGTRGHGYTF
-,TRBV9,TRBD1,TRBJ1-2,TGTGCCAGCAGCGTAGGGACAGGGGGCTACTATGGCTACACCTTC,CASSVGTGGYYGYTF
-,TRBV2,TRBD2,TRBJ2-7,TGTGCCAGCAGTAGACTAGCGGGGTTGGGAGAGCAGTACTTC,CASSRLAGLGEQYF
-,TRBV25-1,-,TRBJ1-6,TGTGCCAGCTCAAAACACAGGGAGAGCTCCTATAATTCACCCCTCCACTTT,CASSKHRESSYNSPLHF
-,TRBV27,TRBD1,TRBJ2-7,TGTGCCAGCGGAACTCCGGGACAGGGGACCTACGAGCAGTACTTC,CASGTPGQGTYEQYF
-,TRBV5-1,TRBD1,TRBJ2-7,TGCGCCAGCAGCACTCAGGGGGCTGGCTACGAGCAGTACTTC,CASSTQGAGYEQYF
-,TRBV7-3,-,TRBJ2-3,TGTGCCAGCAGCTCCTTTGGGACCCCGCAGTATTTT,CASSSFGTPQYF
-,TRBV29-1,-,TRBJ1-2,TGCAGCGTTGAGGCAGGGCCCTATGGCTACACCTTC,CSVEAGPYGYTF
-,TRBV20-1,-,TRBJ2-7,TGCAGTGCTAGAGATGGGTACGAGCAGTACTTC,CSARDGYEQYF
-,TRBV3-1/TRBV3-2,-,TRBJ1-1,TGTGCCAGCAGCCAGCGAACCAATGAAGCTTTCTTT,CASSQRTNEAFF
-,TRBV10-3,-,TRBJ2-1,TGTGCCATCAGTGAAGACCCAGACCTCTACAATGAGCAGTTCTTC,CAISEDPDLYNEQFF
-,TRBV11-2,-,TRBJ2-2,TGTGCCAGCAGCCTCCAACACACCGGGGAGCTGTTTTTT,CASSLQHTGELFF
-,TRBV6-2/TRBV6-3,-,TRBJ1-5,TGTGCCAGCAGTTACAAACCGGGTGGCAATCAGCCCCAGCATTTT,CASSYKPGGNQPQHF
once,TRBV5-1,TRBD1,TRBJ2-7,TGCGCCAGCAGCAAAACCGGGACAGGGGCCTACGAGCAGTACTTC,CASSKTGTGAYEQYF
-,TRBV5-8,-,TRBJ2-2,TGTGCCAGCAGCACTGGACTTACCGGGGAGCTGTTTTTT,CASSTGLTGELFF
-,TRBV4-1,-,TRBJ2-5,TGCGCCAGCAGCCAAGGTCAGGTTGGGACCCAGTACTTC,CASSQGQVGTQYF
-,TRBV9,-,TRBJ1-6,TGTGCCAGCAGCGTAGCAACAGGGTTGGCTTCACCCCTCCACTTT,CASSVATGLASPLHF
-,TRBV6-2/TRBV6-3,TRBD1,TRBJ2-7,TGTGCCAGCAGTTACAACAGGGGGCCCTACGAGCAGTACTTC,CASSYNRGPYEQYF
-,TRBV25-1,TRBD2,TRBJ2-7,TGTGCCAGCAGCCCTCGGGGGGGAACCTACGAGCAGTACTTC,CASSPRGGTYEQYF